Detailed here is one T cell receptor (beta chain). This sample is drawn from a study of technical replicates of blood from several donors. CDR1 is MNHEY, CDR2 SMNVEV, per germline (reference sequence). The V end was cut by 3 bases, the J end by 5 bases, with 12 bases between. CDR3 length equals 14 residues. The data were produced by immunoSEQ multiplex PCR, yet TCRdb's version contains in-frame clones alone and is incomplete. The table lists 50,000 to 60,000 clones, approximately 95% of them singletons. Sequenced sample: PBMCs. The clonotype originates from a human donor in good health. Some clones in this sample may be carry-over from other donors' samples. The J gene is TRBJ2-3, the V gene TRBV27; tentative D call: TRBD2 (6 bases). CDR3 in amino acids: CASSFIGGEDTQYF. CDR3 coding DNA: TGTGCCAGCAGTTTTATAGGAGGGGAAGATACGCAGTATTTT.